Below are 17 T cell receptor beta chains sequenced from a single sample in a study of blood T cell repertoires in COVID-19 (TCRdb year 2020). Library preparation employed the immunoSEQ multiplex PCR assay. Sourced from immuneACCESS, this table was stored by TCRdb with only in-frame sequences that have V and J called. A share of the clones is absent; for the studies checked, an unresolved V gene accounts for under half, and the remainder has no known explanation. The sample yields tens of thousands of clones; around 83% were counted once. The leading ten clones occupy approximately 21% of the sample. The specimen sequenced was peripheral blood. The receptors stem from a man aged 25 to 40 with COVID-19, enrolled during active disease.

This clone was detected once. The rearrangement uses TRBV10-3 and TRBJ2-5; D is perhaps TRBD1 (9 bases). The V gene lost 8 bases and the J gene lost 7 bases, with 20 bases spanning the gap. This CDR3 spans 14 amino acids. The germline V gene encodes CDR1 ENHRY and CDR2 SYGVKD. The CDR3 here is CAIGGGTGRGTQYF. The CDR3 nucleotides are TGTGCCATCGGCGGGGGGACAGGGAGAGGGACCCAGTACTTC.

The chain employs TRBV11-3 and TRBJ1-2, with TRBD1 as a possible D gene (6 bases). V lost 0 bases, J lost 6 bases, and 11 bases lay in between. Per germline, CDR1 SGHNT and CDR2 YENEEA. The CDR3 sequence is 14 residues long. The CDR3 here is CASSLDAGANGYTF. CDR3 bases: TGTGCCAGCAGCTTAGACGCAGGGGCCAATGGCTACACCTTC.

The chain recombines TRBV6-5 with TRBJ1-1; TRBD1 is a possible D gene (6 bases). V lost 6 bases and J lost 2, with 10 bases in between. The germline V gene has CDR1 MNHEY and CDR2 SVGAGI. The CDR3 is made up of 13 amino acids. CDR3 loop: CASSADSNTEAFF. Here the CDR3 DNA reads TGTGCCAGCAGCGCGGACAGCAACACTGAAGCTTTCTTT.

The chain links TRBV7-8 to TRBJ1-1; TRBD1 matches at 7 bases. The CDR3 extends over 15 amino acids. Germline CDR1 SGHVS, CDR2 FQNEAQ. The V gene end was trimmed by 2 bases and the J gene end by 10 bases; junction bases not matched to a gene: 13. CDR3 protein: CASSLFSTGASGAFF. The CDR3 nucleotides are TGTGCCAGCAGCTTATTTAGCACAGGGGCGTCGGGAGCTTTCTTT.

The chain joins TRBV9 to TRBJ1-2; TRBD1 might be the D (5 bases). V was cut by 0 bases and J by 1 base, with 10 bases left in between. The CDR3 extends over 15 amino acids. The V gene's germline CDR1 is SGDLS and CDR2 YYNGEE. CDR3 loop: CASSVGGDLNYGYTF. CDR3 DNA: TGTGCCAGCAGCGTAGGGGGGGACCTTAACTATGGCTACACCTTC. The whole variable domain, remainder taken from reference TRBV9 and TRBJ1-2, is DSGVTQTPKHLITATGQRVTLRCSPRSGDLSVYWYQQSLDQGLQFLIQYYNGEERAKGNILERFSAQQFPDLHSELNLSSLELGDSALYFCASSVGGDLNYGYTFGSGTRLTVV.

This clone has a single count. This chain joins TRBV6-5 and TRBJ1-2, with TRBD1 identical over 9 bases. V was pared by 7 bases and J by 2 bases, with 8 bases of the junction left unmatched. CDR1 and CDR2 from the germline V gene are MNHEY and SVGAGI. The CDR3 contains 15 residues. The CDR3 sequence: CASTVTGGENYGYTF. The CDR3 DNA follows: TGTGCCAGCACCGTGACAGGGGGGGAGAACTATGGCTACACCTTC.

The chain recombines TRBV27 with TRBJ1-1; no clear D gene. CDR3 length equals 14 residues. The germline V and J ends were trimmed by 7 bases and 4 bases, with 16 bases remaining between them. Germline assignment: CDR1 MNHEY and CDR2 SMNVEV (reference sequence). In DNA form, the CDR3 reads TGTGCCAGCATTAGTAGCCGCCTGAGCACTGAAGCTTTCTTT. Amino acids: CASISSRLSTEAFF.

The rearrangement joins TRBV27 to TRBJ1-2; 8 nucleotides agree with TRBD1. Per the germline V gene, CDR1 is MNHEY and CDR2 is SMNVEV (reference sequence). V lost 1 base to trimming and J lost 2 bases; unmatched junction nucleotides: 3. The CDR3 totals 15 residues. The CDR3 DNA reads as TGTGCCAGCAGTTTATATAACAGGGGGAACTATGGCTACACCTTC. Encoded protein: CASSLYNRGNYGYTF.

The chain uses TRBV4-2 and TRBJ2-1, with 7 bases fitting TRBD2. Trimming removed 5 bases from V and 2 bases from J; junction bases left unmatched: 6. The CDR3 loop spans 15 amino acids. Per the germline V gene, CDR1 is LGHNA and CDR2 is YNFKEQ. CDR3 sequence: CASSGGGRTYNEQFF. In DNA form, the CDR3 reads TGTGCCAGCAGCGGGGGGGGGAGGACCTACAATGAGCAGTTCTTC.

This chain connects TRBV5-1 to TRBJ2-7; TRBD2 matches at 8 bases. The CDR3 consists of 13 residues. Germline assignment: CDR1 SGHRS and CDR2 YFSETQ. With 0 bases clipped from V and 12 bases from J, the junction kept 8 bases outside the gene matches. This chain's CDR3 is CASSLEVSGTWYF. The DNA of the CDR3 is TGCGCCAGCAGCTTGGAGGTTAGCGGGACGTGGTACTTC.

This chain connects TRBV29-1 to TRBJ1-1, with no clear D. Germline CDR1 reads SQVTM; CDR2 reads ANQGSEA. The CDR3 has 12 residues. Deletions cut 6 bases from V and 3 bases from J, with 11 bases between. The DNA of the CDR3 is TGCAGCGTCCGAAAGCAGGACACTGAAGCTTTCTTT. This codes for CSVRKQDTEAFF.

The genes are TRBV7-3 and TRBJ2-5, with 11 nucleotides matching TRBD1. This CDR3 spans 16 amino acids. Germline loops: CDR1 SGHTA, CDR2 FQGTGA. J gave up 2 bases and V 2 bases, and 4 bases lay outside the gene matches. CDR3 in DNA: TGTGCCAGCAGCTTAGGCCGGGACAGGGGGCAAGAGACCCAGTACTTC. Encoded protein: CASSLGRDRGQETQYF. Supplemented by reference TRBV7-3 and TRBJ2-5, the full variable domain reads GAGVSQTPSNKVTEKGKYVELRCDPISGHTALYWYRQSLGQGPEFLIYFQGTGAADDSGLPNDRFFAVRPEGSVSTLKIQRTERGDSAVYLCASSLGRDRGQETQYFGPGTRLLVL.

This clone was recorded a few times. The chain employs TRBV6-5 and TRBJ2-7; 7 bases map to TRBD2. This CDR3 has 12 amino acids. The germline CDR1 and CDR2 sequences are MNHEY and SVGAGI. Trimming removed 7 bases from V and 3 bases from J; junction bases left unmatched: 3. The CDR3 loop reads CASTGGDYEQYF. DNA of the CDR3: TGTGCCAGCACGGGGGGAGACTACGAGCAGTACTTC.

This clone occurred a few times. This chain uses TRBV12-3 or TRBV12-4 with TRBJ1-5; D might be TRBD1 (6 bases). The CDR3 has 13 amino acids. Trimming took 6 bases from V and 3 from J, leaving 9 bases between them. CDR3 loop: CASRDSFNQPQHF. CDR3 nucleotides: TGTGCCAGCAGGGACAGTTTCAATCAGCCCCAGCATTTT.

The chain links TRBV5-4 to TRBJ2-5; 9 bases fit TRBD1. Germline assignment: CDR1 SGHNT and CDR2 YYREEE (reference sequence). Losses at the gene ends were 4 bases for V and 4 bases for J; bases not matched to a gene: 5. The CDR3 is 14 residues long. The CDR3 region has the DNA TGTGCCAGCAGCACATCGACAGGGGGAGAGACCCAGTACTTC. Protein: CASSTSTGGETQYF.

The V and J genes are TRBV7-9 and TRBJ1-1, with 9 bases lining up with TRBD1. Germline trimming cut 4 bases from V and 2 bases from J; bases unmatched to any gene: 2. This CDR3 contains 14 residues. Germline CDR1 is SEHNR and CDR2 is FQNEAQ (reference sequence). CDR3 sequence (DNA): TGTGCCAGCAGCTGGGACAGGGCCAACACTGAAGCTTTCTTT. It translates to CASSWDRANTEAFF.

The chain recombines TRBV30 with TRBJ1-4; TRBD1 agrees at 11 bases. Trimming took 2 bases from V and 5 from J; bases not matched to a gene: 13. The CDR3 spans 18 residues. CDR1 is GTSNPN and CDR2 is SVGIG in the germline V gene (reference sequence). The CDR3 protein is CAWSTGQGASLSNEKLFF. In nucleotides, the CDR3 is TGTGCCTGGAGTACCGGACAGGGGGCGTCGCTTTCCAATGAAAAACTGTTTTTT.